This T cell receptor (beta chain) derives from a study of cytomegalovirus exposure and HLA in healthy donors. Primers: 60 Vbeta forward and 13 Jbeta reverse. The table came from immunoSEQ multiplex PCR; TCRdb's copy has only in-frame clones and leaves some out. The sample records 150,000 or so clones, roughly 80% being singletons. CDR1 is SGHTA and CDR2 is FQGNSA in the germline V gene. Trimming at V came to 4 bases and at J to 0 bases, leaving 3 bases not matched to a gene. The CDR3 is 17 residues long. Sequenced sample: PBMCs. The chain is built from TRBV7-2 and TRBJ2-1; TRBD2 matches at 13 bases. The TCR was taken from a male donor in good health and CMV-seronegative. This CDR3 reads CASSSRTSGSSYNEQFF. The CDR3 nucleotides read TGTGCCAGCAGCTCCAGGACTAGCGGGAGCTCCTACAATGAGCAGTTCTTC.